A selection of T cell receptor beta chains follows, all from one sample in a study of spatial heterogeneity in lung cancer. Each CDR3 protein gets one entry after TCRdb re-called the 5' RACE reads with MiXCR. Among around 23,000 distinct CDR3 sequences listed, about 3.3% were seen once. The specimen was PBMCs, collected at surgery. Receptor source: a female donor with early-stage non-small cell lung cancer. The CDR3 runs from the conserved cysteine through the conserved F or W. A D gene is named only where the DNA matches it firmly. Clone sizes are given selectively: once, few, many, or a class where the clone is expanded.

>TRBJ2-3|.|TRBD1|TRBV5-1
TGCGCCAGCAGCCCGGGACAGACTAGCACAGATACGCAGTATTTT
CASSPGQTSTDTQYF
>TRBJ2-7|many|.|TRBV7-2
TGTGCCAGCAGCGCCTTCAACACCTACGAGCAGTACTTC
CASSAFNTYEQYF
>TRBJ2-7|many|TRBD1|TRBV20-1
TGCAGTGCCCTCAGGGGGACAGGGACCTACGAGCAGTACTTC
CSALRGTGTYEQYF
>TRBJ1-2|many|.|TRBV5-1
TGCGCCAGCAGCTCGCAGTCCTATGGCTACACCTTC
CASSSQSYGYTF
>TRBJ1-2|medium-sized|TRBD1|TRBV7-9
TGTGCCAGCAGCCCTGGACAGGGGAGCTACACCTTC
CASSPGQGSYTF
>TRBJ2-7|many|.|TRBV11-2
TGTGCCAGCAGCTCGGGACATGCAGACTACGAGCAGTACTTC
CASSSGHADYEQYF
>TRBJ1-1|.|TRBD1|TRBV7-9
TGTGCCAGCAGCCCTACTGAGGGGACAGGGAGGACTGAAGCTTTCTTT
CASSPTEGTGRTEAFF
>TRBJ2-3|many|.|TRBV3-1
TGTGCCAGCAGCCATTTCCTTGGCCCAGATACGCAGTATTTT
CASSHFLGPDTQYF
>TRBJ2-5|.|.|TRBV10-1
TGCGCCAGCAGTGAGGGGAGTACCCAGTACTTC
CASSEGSTQYF
>TRBJ2-7|many|.|TRBV2
TGTGCCAGCAGCCTCGGGACGGATCCCTACGAGCAGTACTTC
CASSLGTDPYEQYF
>TRBJ1-4|.|.|TRBV6-1
TGTGCCAGCAGTGAGGACAGTTCAACTAATGAAAAACTATTTTTT
CASSEDSSTNEKLFF
>TRBJ1-5|many|TRBD1|TRBV2
TGTGCCAGCAGTGACCCCGGGACAGGGAGCGATCAGCCCCAGCATTTT
CASSDPGTGSDQPQHF
>TRBJ2-2|many|.|TRBV29-1
TGCAGCGTCCTTAGGCACGGGGTCACCGGGGAGCTGTTTTTT
CSVLRHGVTGELFF
>TRBJ2-7|many|TRBD2|TRBV5-1
TGCGCCAGCAGCTTAACCGGGACTAGCTACTACGAGCAGTACTTC
CASSLTGTSYYEQYF
>TRBJ2-3|many|TRBD2|TRBV20-1
TGCAGTGCTAGAGATCGGAGCGGGAGTGGCACAGATACGCAGTATTTT
CSARDRSGSGTDTQYF
>TRBJ2-3|many|.|TRBV29-1
TGCAGCCCACGGGTTGTAGATACGCAGTATTTT
CSPRVVDTQYF
>TRBJ2-1|many|TRBD2|TRBV6-5
TGTGCCAGCACCCGTCTAGCGGGGGTACCGGATGAGCAGTTCTTC
CASTRLAGVPDEQFF
>TRBJ2-7|many|TRBD2|TRBV5-5
TGTGCCAGCAGCTCTCGGGGAGGGCCGGGCGAGCAGTACTTC
CASSSRGGPGEQYF
>TRBJ2-3|many|TRBD1|TRBV28
TGTGCCAGCGAGGGACAGGGAGGGGATACGCAGTATTTT
CASEGQGGDTQYF
>TRBJ1-4|many|.|TRBV9
TGTGCCAGCAGCGTAGATCCGAGTACTAATGAAAAACTGTTTTTT
CASSVDPSTNEKLFF
>TRBJ2-5|many|.|TRBV7-2
TGTGCCAGCAGCGTCTCTCCCCTCGAGACCCAGTACTTC
CASSVSPLETQYF
>TRBJ2-1|many|TRBD2|TRBV28
TGTGCCAGTAGGACTAGCGGGATAACCGAGCAGTTCTTC
CASRTSGITEQFF
>TRBJ2-1|many|.|TRBV7-2
TGTGCCAGCAGCTTAGGATCCCCGTGGAATGAGCAGTTCTTC
CASSLGSPWNEQFF
>TRBJ2-7|many|TRBD1|TRBV9
TGTGCCAGCAGCGTAGAAGGGACAGAAATGGGCTACGAGCAGTACTTC
CASSVEGTEMGYEQYF
>TRBJ1-3|.|TRBD1|TRBV7-8
TGTGCCAGCAGCCCTCCCCGGACAGGGATCAACCCTGGAAACACCATATATTTT
CASSPPRTGINPGNTIYF
>TRBJ2-4|many|.|TRBV6-6
TGTGCCAGCAGTTACTCGAGAGGTCAAAATAAGGCCAAAAACATTCAGTACTTC
CASSYSRGQNKAKNIQYF
>TRBJ1-4|many|.|TRBV12-3/TRBV12-4
TGTGCCAGCAGTTCTTACAGGCGAAATGAAAAACTGTTTTTT
CASSSYRRNEKLFF
>TRBJ1-5|many|.|TRBV5-4
TGTGCCAGCAGCTTTTTGCCCTCGATTAGGGGGGAAGGAGCAAATCAGCCCCAGCATTTT
CASSFLPSIRGEGANQPQHF
>TRBJ1-1|many|.|TRBV6-1
TGTGCCAGCAAAGGGCGGCTGAACACTGAAGCTTTCTTT
CASKGRLNTEAFF
>TRBJ1-4|many|TRBD1|TRBV6-1
TGTGCCAGCAGTCAGGACAGGGGTACAACTAATGAAAAACTGTTTTTT
CASSQDRGTTNEKLFF
>TRBJ2-7|many|.|TRBV28
TGTGCCAGCAGGCCCCCCTGGTTAGGGGGACTTCTCTCCTACGAGCAGTACTTC
CASRPPWLGGLLSYEQYF
>TRBJ1-2|many|.|TRBV29-1
TGCAGCGTTGAAGATGTAGCAGCGATAGACTATGGCTACACCTTC
CSVEDVAAIDYGYTF
>TRBJ1-1|many|.|TRBV6-1
TGTGCCAGCAAGACAGGCCCGACGATAATGAACACTGAAGCTTTCTTT
CASKTGPTIMNTEAFF
>TRBJ1-3|many|.|TRBV7-2
TGTGCCAGCAGCTTAGCAGGGAAGACTGGAAACACCATATATTTT
CASSLAGKTGNTIYF
>TRBJ1-5|.|.|TRBV12-3/TRBV12-4
TGTGCCAGCAGTTTCGACCCCAATCAGCCCCAGCATTTT
CASSFDPNQPQHF
>TRBJ1-5|few|.|TRBV15
TGTGCCACCAGCAGAAAGAAGGGGGATAGCAATCAGTCCCAGCATTTT
CATSRKKGDSNQSQHF
>TRBJ1-4|many|TRBD1|TRBV7-7
TGTGCCAGCAGCTTGCCGAGACAGGGAGGACGGGAAAAACTGTTTTTT
CASSLPRQGGREKLFF
>TRBJ2-7|many|.|TRBV6-1
TGTGCCAGCAGTTGGCTAGCTTACGAGCAGTACTTC
CASSWLAYEQYF
>TRBJ2-5|few|TRBD2|TRBV5-1
TGCGCCAGCAGCCTAGGAGGAGGCGGGAGAGAGACCCAGTACTTC
CASSLGGGGRETQYF
>TRBJ1-2|many|.|TRBV29-1
TGCAGCGCCGAGGCCCAAGGGGCTGTAAACTATGGCTACACCTTC
CSAEAQGAVNYGYTF